A single sample is the source of the 18 T cell receptor beta chains below, sequenced in a study of blood T cells in healthy people across ages. A second PCR, run for about 7 to 11 cycles, used a sample-barcoded 5' primer plus a J-beta primer mix. TCRdb reanalysed the 5' RACE reads using MiXCR and keeps one entry per CDR3 protein. The sample records roughly 930,000 distinct CDR3 sequences, about 48% being singletons. The sample was blood. All receptors come from a man aged 25-45 years in good health.

This clonotype occurred a few times. The CDR3 loop reads CASTLREGTSPQHF. The CDR3, as DNA: TGTGCCAGCACCCTCAGGGAGGGAACTAGCCCCCAGCATTTT. The chain has TRBV12-3 or TRBV12-4 and TRBJ1-5, with D perhaps TRBD1 (5 bases). The CDR3 totals 14 residues. The germline V and J ends were trimmed by 7 bases and 10 bases, with 20 bases remaining between them.

The rearrangement uses TRBV2 and TRBJ1-2; no firm D call. Germline V CDR1 and CDR2: SNHLY, FYNNEI. This CDR3 region has 13 residues. Trimming stripped 7 bases from V and 0 bases from J, with 9 bases between. CDR3 sequence (DNA): TGTGCCAGCAATCGACTGGCTAACTATGGCTACACCTTC. Translated: CASNRLANYGYTF.

The sample holds a few counts of this clonotype. J is TRBJ1-2 and V is TRBV27; unclear D gene. This CDR3 is 15 amino acids long. V lost 2 bases and J 0 bases, leaving 10 bases between the germline ends. CDR1 is MNHEY and CDR2 is SMNVEV in the germline V gene (reference sequence). The CDR3 region is CASSLRSAPNYGYTF. The CDR3, as DNA: TGTGCCAGCAGTTTAAGGTCCGCACCTAACTATGGCTACACCTTC.

The chain joins TRBV4-1 to TRBJ2-5; 13 positions match TRBD2. V was pared by 5 bases and J by 2 bases, with 5 bases of the junction left unmatched. Per germline, CDR1 MGHRA and CDR2 YSYEKL. The length of the CDR3 is 16 residues. CDR3 loop: CASSVLGLAGQETQYF. The DNA of the CDR3 is TGCGCCAGCAGCGTGCTGGGACTAGCGGGGCAAGAGACCCAGTACTTC.

This chain joins TRBV7-2 and TRBJ2-7; TRBD1 matches 7 bases. The CDR3 is made up of 15 amino acids. Germline CDR1 SGHTA, CDR2 FQGNSA. V shed 5 bases, J shed 7 bases, and the junction held 14 bases outside the gene matches. The CDR3 DNA reads TGTGCCAGCAGCAACACCGGGACAGCCTACAATGAGCAGTACTTC. Translated: CASSNTGTAYNEQYF.

The count of this clonotype is one. J is TRBJ2-1 and V is TRBV10-3; perhaps D is TRBD1 or TRBD2 (5 bases each). V dropped 5 bases and J dropped 5 bases, with 16 bases sitting between them. CDR3 length equals 15 residues. CDR1 and CDR2 (germline): ENHRY, SYGVKD. The chain's CDR3 is CAISMLGTAHNEQFF. In DNA form, the CDR3 reads TGTGCCATCAGTATGTTAGGGACGGCCCACAATGAGCAGTTCTTC.

This clonotype appeared a few times. The chain has TRBV28 and TRBJ2-1, with D tentatively TRBD2 (6 bases). Germline V gives CDR1 MDHEN, CDR2 SYDVKM. The CDR3 loop spans 14 amino acids. With 4 bases removed from V and 8 bases from J, the gap between germline ends came to 15 bases. The CDR3 DNA follows: TGTGCCAGCAGTTCCCTCCGCGGGGTCGATGAGCAGTTCTTC. Translated: CASSSLRGVDEQFF.

This chain connects TRBV3-1 to TRBJ2-2; tentative D call: TRBD2 (6 bases). Trimming removed 4 bases from V and 1 base from J, with 13 bases in between. Germline V gene data show CDR1 as LGHDT and CDR2 as YNNKEL (reference sequence). This CDR3 has 16 residues. This chain's CDR3 is CASSRRAGLNTGELFF. DNA for the CDR3: TGTGCCAGCAGCCGGAGGGCAGGACTGAACACCGGGGAGCTGTTTTTT.

The J gene is TRBJ1-2, the V gene TRBV3-1; 7 bases are a match to TRBD1. The V segment lost 6 bases and the J segment 0 bases; nucleotides outside the gene matches: 13. This CDR3 is built from 17 residues. The germline V gene encodes CDR1 LGHDT and CDR2 YNNKEL (reference sequence). This CDR3 is CASSAGTVTITNYGYTF. The CDR3 nucleotides are TGTGCCAGCAGTGCCGGGACAGTGACGATTACTAACTATGGCTACACCTTC.

This chain links TRBV14 with TRBJ2-4; D gene ambiguous. V was trimmed by 0 bases and J by 13 bases, leaving 10 bases between them. Germline CDR1 is SGHDN and CDR2 is FVKESK. This CDR3 comprises 12 residues. The CDR3 DNA sequence: TGTGCCAGCAGCCAAGATAGACGCCTCCAGTACTTC. Protein: CASSQDRRLQYF. Looking up the rest from reference TRBV14 and TRBJ2-4 gives the full variable domain: EAGVTQFPSHSVIEKGQTVTLRCDPISGHDNLYWYRRVMGKEIKFLLHFVKESKQDESGMPNNRFLAERTGGTYSTLKVQPAELEDSGVYFCASSQDRRLQYFGAGTRLSVL.

V gene TRBV2 combines with J gene TRBJ1-2, with D unresolved. Trimming removed 7 bases at V and 0 bases at J, with 6 bases between. CDR3 length equals 12 residues. Germline V gene data show CDR1 as SNHLY and CDR2 as FYNNEI. CDR3 residues: CASNVANYGYTF. The CDR3 DNA sequence: TGTGCCAGCAACGTCGCTAACTATGGCTACACCTTC.

The chain is built from TRBV27 and TRBJ1-6; D may be TRBD1 (5 bases). Deletions cut 7 bases from V and 11 bases from J, with 15 bases between. Germline V gives CDR1 MNHEY, CDR2 SMNVEV (reference sequence). This CDR3 comprises 13 residues. The CDR3 sequence is CASTGLGPTPLHF. The CDR3 DNA sequence: TGTGCCAGCACAGGGCTCGGCCCGACACCCCTCCACTTT.

This clonotype was seen only a few times. V and J are TRBV7-2 and TRBJ2-3, with 7 positions matching TRBD2. The length of the CDR3 is 18 residues. Trimming cost V 1 base and J 0 bases; bases outside gene matches: 10. CDR1 SGHTA and CDR2 FQGNSA come from the germline V gene. This chain's CDR3 is CASSLDGAGVGSTDTQYF. The CDR3 DNA is TGTGCCAGCAGCTTAGACGGGGCGGGGGTTGGTAGCACAGATACGCAGTATTTT.

J is TRBJ2-5 and V is TRBV20-1; 8 bases match TRBD1. CDR3 length: 13 residues. Trimming removed 5 bases from V and 2 bases from J; junction bases left unmatched: 4. The germline V gene has CDR1 DFQATT and CDR2 SNEGSKA (reference sequence). The DNA for the CDR3 is TGCAGTGCTCAAGGACAGGGACAAGAGACCCAGTACTTC. Translated: CSAQGQGQETQYF.

In its sample, this clonotype was seen a few times. The J gene is TRBJ2-7, the V gene TRBV7-9; D is unresolved. This CDR3 is built from 14 residues. Trimming took 1 base from V and 0 from J, leaving 7 bases between them. From germline, CDR1 is SEHNR and CDR2 FQNEAQ (reference sequence). This CDR3 is CASSLGVTSYEQYF. CDR3 sequence (DNA): TGTGCCAGCAGCTTAGGTGTAACCTCCTACGAGCAGTACTTC.

The chain uses TRBV29-1 and TRBJ2-5; possible D gene TRBD1, 6 bases. The tail of the sequence fits TRBJ2-7 better, so the J call may be wrong. CDR3 length equals 12 residues. Germline CDR1 and CDR2: SQVTM and ANQGSEA. The CDR3 DNA sequence: TGCAGCGTTGAAGGAAACAGGGACGAGCAGTACTTC. Translated, it gives CSVEGNRDEQYF.

This rearrangement joins TRBV11-2 to TRBJ2-3; D uncertain. Trimming pared 6 bases from V and 4 bases from J, leaving 5 bases between. Germline lookup yields CDR1 SGHAT and CDR2 FQNNGV. This CDR3 has 11 residues. CDR3 amino acids: CASRDPDTQYF. The CDR3 DNA sequence: TGTGCCAGCAGAGACCCAGATACGCAGTATTTT.

V is TRBV5-6 and J is TRBJ2-7; D is unclear. Germline V gene sequence: CDR1 SGHDT, CDR2 YYEEEE. This CDR3 is 14 amino acids long. Trimming took 4 bases from V and 2 from J, leaving 13 bases between them. Here the CDR3 DNA reads TGTGCCAGCAGCCCGAGGTACACCCCCTACGAGCAGTACTTC. It is translated as CASSPRYTPYEQYF.